The entry below gives a single T cell receptor beta chain sequence along with its context. Its antigen remains undetermined. It has no much larger one-base neighbor in the sample; base qualities were not kept. The data were obtained in a study of identifying expanded T cells in peripheral blood (dated by TCRdb to between 2017 and 2020). For the wider study: Technical replicates were generated by sequencing separate aliquots of the same genomic DNA pool, with four replicates compared pairwise.

Results the study describes overall, beyond this receptor: It was expected by the authors that biological variance in healthy repertoires might increase further over much longer intervals, such as months to years. About 1.3 differentially abundant clones were flagged by the binomial model between technical replicates, whereas about 16 and 19 were flagged over two weeks and four weeks, respectively. For all healthy donors, the variance in clone template counts between approximately two-week samples rose significantly as total template count increased. Across all healthy-donor time intervals, the beta-binomial model significantly cut both the number of clones called differentially abundant and the false-positive rate.

The CDR3 runs 15 residues from the cysteine to the phenylalanine. Only the CDR3 DNA is retained, 45 bases long and in frame from the first base. Per the germline V gene, SGHNT is the CDR1 and YENEEA is the CDR2. Trimming removed 5 bases from V and 4 bases from J, leaving 17 bases between the germline ends. The immunoSEQ Assay, which relies on bias-controlled multiplex PCR amplification of genomic DNA, was used to profile TCRbeta CDR3 regions. As for how the authors treated the data: To quantify the absolute abundance of each unique TCRbeta CDR3 region, the sequences were collapsed and filtered. Differential abundance was assessed using a binomial (Fisher-equivalent) model and a beta-binomial model in which time-dependent variance fitted from healthy donors was added. Clones with fewer than 5 combined templates were excluded, and clones with Benjamini-Hochberg FDR below 0.01 were called differentially abundant. In the beta-binomial model, variance was expressed as a function of the total template count across the two samples, in the form v = (b*log(k)+a)^2. TCRdb's version of the immuneACCESS table is confined to in-frame rearrangements and falls short of the full clone set. An unresolved V gene accounts for under half of the shortfall where checked; the remainder is of unknown origin. V, J and clone size reflect that table, while D and trimming were determined from the DNA. This sample has roughly 96,000 clones in its table, and 70% to 90% of those were observed once. Around 6% of the sample is in the top ten clones.

No immune events such as infections were documented for the healthy donors during the collection period. Healthy-donor blood repertoires served as a training cohort to calibrate time-dependent variance in a beta-binomial model of T-cell clone differential abundance. The training cohort was composed of approximately ten healthy donors, 3 female and 7 male. On average the donors were approximately 40 years old, and their ages spanned roughly 29 to 64 years. Whole blood was collected from each healthy donor at three time points spaced approximately 2 weeks apart and obtained from a commercial supplier. Genomic DNA was extracted from unsorted whole blood for immunosequencing.

The chain joins TRBV11-3 to TRBJ1-2, and perhaps TRBD1 as D gene, on 6 matching bases. Material: blood. This receptor was obtained from a person between 18 and 70 years old in good health. The CDR3 loop reads CASSPGASVSYGYTF. The nucleotide sequence reads TGTGCCAGCAGCCCGGGGGCGTCGGTTAGCTATGGCTACACCTTC.